This passage covers 9 T cell receptor beta chains from one sample sequenced in a study of T cell responses to AZD1222 COVID-19 vaccine. Only in-frame clones appear in the TCRdb table, and some are missing; sequencing was by immunoSEQ multiplex PCR. The sample shows 90,000 to 130,000 clones, around 90% of them seen only once. This specimen consisted of peripheral blood, obtained 28 days after the second AZD1222 dose. All receptors come from an adult who received the AZD1222 COVID-19 vaccine.

The chain couples TRBV6-2 or TRBV6-3 to TRBJ1-2; D gene ambiguous. The CDR3 has 13 amino acids. Germline CDR1 and CDR2: MNHEY and SVGEGT. Trimming stripped 6 bases from V and 5 bases from J, with 13 bases between. In DNA, the CDR3 is TGTGCCAGCAGCCCGGACGGGAGTTATGGCTACACCTTC. This translates into CASSPDGSYGYTF.

DNA of the CDR3: TGTGCCAGCAGGGGGACAGACCAAGAGACCCAGTACTTC. Translating gives CASRGTDQETQYF. The rearrangement uses TRBV2 and TRBJ2-5; 7 bases agree with TRBD1. V was clipped by 6 bases and J by 0 bases; unmatched bases: 1. Germline V lookup: CDR1 SNHLY, CDR2 FYNNEI. The CDR3 loop spans 13 amino acids.

The sample holds one count of this clone. The V and J genes are TRBV2 and TRBJ1-1; 8 bases align to TRBD1. CDR1 is SNHLY, CDR2 FYNNEI, per germline. The V and J ends lost 6 bases and 0 bases, in that order; junction bases with no gene match: 3. This CDR3 has 14 residues. CDR3 bases: TGTGCCAGCAGGGGGACAGGTATGAACACTGAAGCTTTCTTT. It yields the protein CASRGTGMNTEAFF.

On this clone itself: This sample includes further DNA sequences coding for the same CDR3. The J gene is TRBJ1-2, the V gene TRBV5-1; the D is unclear. Germline CDR1 SGHRS, CDR2 YFSETQ. The CDR3 sequence is 13 residues long. Between the trimmed V and J ends, which lost 1 base and 0 bases, there was a span of 4 bases. CDR3 nucleotide sequence: TGCGCCAGCAGCTTGACAGCTAACTATGGCTACACCTTC. Translated: CASSLTANYGYTF.

The V and J genes are TRBV6-5 and TRBJ2-7; 7 positions agree with TRBD1. The CDR3 spans 15 residues. CDR1 is MNHEY, CDR2 SVGAGI, per germline. V shed 8 bases, J shed 7 bases, and the junction held 17 bases outside the gene matches. The CDR3 loop reads CASELQQGSAQEQYF. The CDR3 DNA reads TGTGCCAGCGAGCTACAACAGGGGTCCGCCCAGGAGCAGTACTTC.

The rearrangement links TRBV28 to TRBJ1-6; 7 bases align to TRBD1. The CDR3 sequence is 14 residues long. The V and J ends lost 5 bases and 11 bases, in that order; junction bases with no gene match: 9. Germline values: CDR1 MDHEN, CDR2 SYDVKM. The CDR3 is CASSPTGTVAPLHF. The CDR3 DNA is TGTGCCAGCAGTCCGACAGGGACCGTGGCACCCCTCCACTTT. The full variable domain, rest sourced from reference TRBV28 and TRBJ1-6, is DVKVTQSSRYLVKRTGEKVFLECVQDMDHENMFWYRQDPGLGLRLIYFSYDVKMKEKGDIPEGYSVSREKKERFSLILESASTNQTSMYLCASSPTGTVAPLHFGNGTRLTVT.

The J gene is TRBJ1-6, the V gene TRBV27, with D uncertain. This CDR3 comprises 14 residues. The V gene lost 4 bases and the J gene lost 10 bases, with 14 bases spanning the gap. CDR1 is MNHEY, CDR2 SMNVEV, per germline (reference sequence). As DNA, the CDR3 is TGTGCCAGCAGTTCGACAATCTTCGGGTCACCCCTCCACTTT. Translation: CASSSTIFGSPLHF.

The genes are TRBV7-9 and TRBJ1-1; D is unclear. Germline CDR1 reads SEHNR; CDR2 reads FQNEAQ (reference sequence). The CDR3 has 12 amino acids. Between the trimmed V and J ends, which lost 4 bases and 4 bases, there was a span of 7 bases. The CDR3 nucleotides read TGTGCCAGCAGCTCGGTAGGCACTGAAGCTTTCTTT. The encoded protein is CASSSVGTEAFF.

The chain links TRBV28 to TRBJ1-5; D gene unclear. Trimming shortened V by 10 bases and J by 9 bases, and 19 bases separated the two germline ends. The CDR3 is 13 residues long. Germline CDR1 MDHEN, CDR2 SYDVKM. The CDR3: CANSWKRRSPQHF. CDR3 DNA sequence: TGTGCCAACTCCTGGAAACGTAGGTCGCCCCAGCATTTT.